Below, 11 T cell receptor beta chains from the same sample are listed, as sequenced in a study of cytomegalovirus exposure and HLA in healthy donors. Vbeta (60) and Jbeta (13) primers were used in the PCR. Clones were sequenced by immunoSEQ multiplex PCR, and TCRdb holds only the in-frame ones, with some missing. Of roughly 190,000 clones in the sample, over 70% were seen once. The sequencing input was PBMCs. The receptors come from a man aged 30 to 45 in good health and CMV-seronegative.

The chain links TRBV28 to TRBJ2-7, with 7 bases identical to TRBD2. Germline loops: CDR1 MDHEN, CDR2 SYDVKM. The CDR3 loop spans 16 amino acids. Trimming at V came to 4 bases and at J to 3 bases, leaving 12 bases not matched to a gene. Written as DNA, the CDR3 is TGTGCCAGCAGTTCCTGGACTAGACCTTCTCACTACGAGCAGTACTTC. As protein: CASSSWTRPSHYEQYF. Full variable domain (rest looked up from reference TRBV28 and TRBJ2-7): DVKVTQSSRYLVKRTGEKVFLECVQDMDHENMFWYRQDPGLGLRLIYFSYDVKMKEKGDIPEGYSVSREKKERFSLILESASTNQTSMYLCASSSWTRPSHYEQYFGPGTRLTVT.

The sample holds one count of this clone. The V call is TRBV28, the J call TRBJ2-1; the match to TRBD2 covers 7 bases. V lost 6 bases to trimming and J lost 6 bases; unmatched junction nucleotides: 14. This CDR3 is built from 16 residues. Germline lookup yields CDR1 MDHEN and CDR2 SYDVKM. The CDR3 DNA reads TGTGCCAGCAGACCCCTTCTCACTAGCGCCCCCAATGAGCAGTTCTTC. Amino acids: CASRPLLTSAPNEQFF.

About this clone: Germline and junction disagree at one end, which may indicate a read error. The gene calls are TRBV14 and TRBJ2-6, with D tentatively TRBD2 (6 bases). Germline V gene data show CDR1 as SGHDN and CDR2 as FVKESK. This CDR3 spans 18 amino acids. The DNA for the CDR3 is TGTGCCAGCAGCCATGTCATAGGGAGGTACTCTGGGGCCAACGGCCTGACTTTC. Its translation: CASSHVIGRYSGANGLTF.

The sample holds one count of this clone. This sequence joins TRBV5-1 and TRBJ2-1; 9 bases line up with TRBD1. After removal of 0 bases from V and 4 bases from J, the junction contained 8 bases not matched to a gene. Germline V CDR1 and CDR2: SGHRS, YFSETQ. This CDR3 comprises 17 residues. CDR3 region: CASSLVLGTGIYNEQFF. The CDR3 DNA sequence: TGCGCCAGCAGCTTGGTACTTGGGACAGGGATATACAATGAGCAGTTCTTC.

The CDR3 protein is CASSSLKNTEAFF. CDR3 coding DNA: TGTGCCAGCAGTTCCCTTAAGAACACTGAAGCTTTCTTT. This chain joins TRBV6-5 and TRBJ1-1; D unresolved. Trimming pared 4 bases from V and 1 base from J, leaving 7 bases between. Germline V gene lookup returns CDR1 MNHEY and CDR2 SVGAGI. The CDR3 is 13 residues long.

The genes are TRBV19 and TRBJ2-2, with 8 positions matching TRBD2. J was trimmed by 4 bases and V by 4 bases; bases with no gene match: 5. The CDR3 spans 15 residues. Germline V gene data show CDR1 as LNHDA and CDR2 as SQIVND (reference sequence). The CDR3: CASSTSSGSTGELFF. DNA for the CDR3: TGTGCCAGTAGTACGTCTAGCGGGTCCACCGGGGAGCTGTTTTTT. Using reference TRBV19 and TRBJ2-2 for the parts outside the CDR3, the full variable domain is DGGITQSPKYLFRKEGQNVTLSCEQNLNHDAMYWYRQDPGQGLRLIYYSQIVNDFQKGDIAEGYSVSREKKESFPLTVTSAQKNPTAFYLCASSTSSGSTGELFFGEGSRLTVL.

The chain couples TRBV7-6 to TRBJ1-1; 8 nucleotides match TRBD1. Germline V gene sequence: CDR1 SGHVS, CDR2 FNYEAQ. Unmatched junction bases numbered 10, after V lost 5 bases and J lost 5 bases. The CDR3 totals 15 residues. The CDR3 DNA is TGTGCCAGCAGCCCGAAAGGAGGACAGGGTACTGAAGCTTTCTTT. Encoded protein: CASSPKGGQGTEAFF.

This chain joins TRBV6-5 and TRBJ2-7; TRBD1 agrees at 8 bases. Germline values: CDR1 MNHEY, CDR2 SVGAGI. V gave up 4 bases and J gave up 4 bases; unmatched junction bases: 12. This CDR3 is 16 amino acids long. CDR3 bases: TGTGCCAGCAGTTCCCCCAGGGGGCAGGGATGGTACGAGCAGTACTTC. Amino acid sequence: CASSSPRGQGWYEQYF.

The gene calls are TRBV6-1 and TRBJ2-1, with 7 bases matching TRBD2. The CDR3 is made up of 17 amino acids. Germline loops: CDR1 MNHNS, CDR2 SASEGT. V shed 0 bases and J 8 bases; nucleotides not matched to a gene: 13. The CDR3 coding sequence is TGTGCCAGCAGTGAAGCCCCAGCGGGGCGGCCTAGCGATGAGCAGTTCTTC. It specifies CASSEAPAGRPSDEQFF.

The genes are TRBV6-6 and TRBJ2-3, with a weak D call TRBD2 (6 bases). CDR3 length: 12 amino acids. Germline V CDR1 and CDR2: MNHNY, SVGAGI (reference sequence). V dropped 7 bases and J dropped 2 bases, with 7 bases sitting between them. The CDR3 DNA follows: TGTGCCAGCACGGGGGACACAGATACGCAGTATTTT. Translation gives CASTGDTDTQYF.

The chain employs TRBV28 and TRBJ2-3; 7 positions agree with TRBD2. With V trimmed by 4 bases and J by 4 bases, 11 bases remained unmatched. Germline V lookup: CDR1 MDHEN, CDR2 SYDVKM. The CDR3 contains 16 residues. CDR3 sequence: CASSSPRREIPDTQYF. CDR3 in DNA: TGTGCCAGCAGTTCCCCGAGGCGGGAGATTCCAGATACGCAGTATTTT.